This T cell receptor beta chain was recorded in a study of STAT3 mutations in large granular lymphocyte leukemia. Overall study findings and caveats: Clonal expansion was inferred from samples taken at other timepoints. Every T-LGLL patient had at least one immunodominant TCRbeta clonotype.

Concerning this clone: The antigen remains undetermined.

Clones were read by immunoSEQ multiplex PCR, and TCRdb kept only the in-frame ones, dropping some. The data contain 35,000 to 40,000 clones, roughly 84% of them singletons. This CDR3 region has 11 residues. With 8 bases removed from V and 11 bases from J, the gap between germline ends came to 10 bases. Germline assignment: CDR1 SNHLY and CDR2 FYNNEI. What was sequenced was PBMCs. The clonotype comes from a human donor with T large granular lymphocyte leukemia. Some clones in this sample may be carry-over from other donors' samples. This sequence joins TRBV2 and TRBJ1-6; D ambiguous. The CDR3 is CASAPVPPLHF. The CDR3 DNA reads TGTGCCAGCGCCCCCGTCCCACCCCTCCACTTT.